Below are 11 T cell receptor beta chains sequenced from a single sample in a study of pediatric ulcerative colitis. The protocol was immunoSEQ multiplex PCR, while the TCRdb copy is restricted to in-frame clones and leaves out a portion. The sample gives around 64,000 clones, more than 60% of which show up once; around 4.9% is in the top ten. Sequencing was carried out using blood. Receptors originate from a boy aged 5-17 years with moderate ulcerative colitis.

This clone came up once. The chain combines TRBV7-7 with TRBJ2-6; D may be TRBD1 (5 bases). CDR1 and CDR2 from the germline V gene are SSHAT and FNYEAQ (reference sequence). The CDR3 consists of 16 residues. V was pared by 1 base and J by 2 bases, with 9 bases between. CDR3 in DNA: TGTGCCAGCAGCTTAGGGGGCCCAACTGGGGCCAACGTCCTGACTTTC. Encoded protein: CASSLGGPTGANVLTF.

This clone was observed a single time. This chain connects TRBV2 to TRBJ1-5; 9 nucleotides line up with TRBD1. The junction had 9 bases not matched to a gene; V was cut back by 6 bases and J by 0 bases. Germline V CDR1 and CDR2: SNHLY, FYNNEI. The CDR3 spans 17 residues. For the CDR3, the DNA is TGTGCCAGCAGGACAAGGACAGGGGATAATAGCAATCAGCCCCAGCATTTT. Protein product: CASRTRTGDNSNQPQHF.

The CDR3 here is CASSQDLSGAANEKLFF. The CDR3 coding sequence is TGCGCCAGCAGCCAAGATCTATCGGGGGCGGCTAATGAAAAACTGTTTTTT. The chain uses TRBV4-3 and TRBJ1-4; D possibly corresponds to TRBD1 (6 bases). Germline CDR1 LGHNA, CDR2 YSLEER. The CDR3 runs to 17 residues. Trimming left V 0 bases short and J 3 bases short, with 14 bases between.

The chain recombines TRBV21-1 with TRBJ2-2; no check of the table's D call, TRBD1, against the DNA was made. TRBV21-1 is shown as a pseudogene. The CDR3 covers 15 residues. The CDR3 loop is CASSPGGIFTGELFF. Here the CDR3 DNA reads TGTGCCAGCAGCCCTGGGGGCATTTTCACCGGGGAGCTGTTTTTT.

The chain recombines TRBV7-6 with TRBJ1-5; no definite D call. V lost 5 bases, J lost 3 bases, and 8 bases lay in between. Germline V gives CDR1 SGHVS, CDR2 FNYEAQ. The length of the CDR3 is 13 residues. CDR3 residues: CASSLGINQPQHF. CDR3 nucleotides: TGTGCCAGCAGCCTGGGAATCAATCAGCCCCAGCATTTT. Together with reference TRBV7-6 and TRBJ1-5, the CDR3 gives the full variable domain: GAGVSQSPRYKVTKRGQDVALRCDPISGHVSLYWYRQALGQGPEFLTYFNYEAQQDKSGLPNDRFSAERPEGSISTLTIQRTEQRDSAMYRCASSLGINQPQHFGDGTRLSIL.

The chain carries TRBV11-2 and TRBJ2-1; 8 positions match TRBD2. The CDR3 is made up of 15 amino acids. The germline V gene has CDR1 SGHAT and CDR2 FQNNGV. Trimming cost V 1 base and J 3 bases; bases outside gene matches: 2. CDR3 sequence reads: CASSLAAGVYNEQFF. CDR3 in DNA: TGTGCCAGCAGCTTAGCAGCGGGAGTCTACAATGAGCAGTTCTTC.

The chain links TRBV19 to TRBJ1-2, with D hard to call. The germline V gene encodes CDR1 LNHDA and CDR2 SQIVND (reference sequence). V was cut by 2 bases and J by 6 bases, with 13 bases left in between. The CDR3 is made up of 14 amino acids. The CDR3 sequence: CASSINWPPHGYTF. The CDR3 DNA follows: TGTGCCAGTAGTATAAATTGGCCACCCCATGGCTACACCTTC.

The chain joins TRBV2 to TRBJ1-1; D gene ambiguous. The CDR3 loop spans 13 amino acids. Germline CDR1 and CDR2: SNHLY and FYNNEI. V was shortened by 1 base and J by 5 bases, with 8 bases between the two germline ends. The chain's CDR3 is CASSEEQKTEAFF. CDR3 DNA: TGTGCCAGCAGTGAAGAGCAGAAGACTGAAGCTTTCTTT. The full variable domain, completed using reference TRBV2 and TRBJ1-1, is EPEVTQTPSHQVTQMGQEVILRCVPISNHLYFYWYRQILGQKVEFLVSFYNNEISEKSEIFDDQFSVERPDGSNFTLKIRSTKLEDSAMYFCASSEEQKTEAFFGQGTRLTVV.

The CDR3 DNA reads as TGTGCCAGTAGTCCGAGAGGGACAGCCAAAAACATTCAGTACTTC. Translating it yields CASSPRGTAKNIQYF. The chain joins TRBV19 to TRBJ2-4; the D gene could be TRBD1 or TRBD2 (5 bases each). The ends were cut back, 5 bases at V and 0 bases at J, with 11 bases in the middle. Germline CDR1 reads LNHDA; CDR2 reads SQIVND (reference sequence). The CDR3 totals 15 residues. The full variable domain, rest sourced from reference TRBV19 and TRBJ2-4, is DGGITQSPKYLFRKEGQNVTLSCEQNLNHDAMYWYRQDPGQGLRLIYYSQIVNDFQKGDIAEGYSVSREKKESFPLTVTSAQKNPTAFYLCASSPRGTAKNIQYFGAGTRLSVL.

The chain carries TRBV6-4 and TRBJ1-5; D call uncertain. Germline V gives CDR1 MRHNA, CDR2 SNTAGT. V was cut by 4 bases and J by 11 bases, with 15 bases left in between. This CDR3 has 13 amino acids. The CDR3 here is CASSVDKGMAQHF. CDR3 DNA sequence: TGTGCCAGCAGTGTGGATAAGGGAATGGCCCAGCATTTT.

This clone has just one count. The chain links TRBV4-3 to TRBJ2-7; D remains unclear. From germline, CDR1 is LGHNA and CDR2 YSLEER. With 1 base removed from V and 6 bases from J, the gap between germline ends came to 16 bases. CDR3 length equals 15 residues. The CDR3, as DNA: TGCGCCAGCAGCCAAGCGGTGGGTAGTCTCGGCGAGCAGTACTTC. Protein: CASSQAVGSLGEQYF.